The present T cell receptor beta chain was sequenced within a study of blood T cell repertoires in COVID-19. As for the study in general: Nucleic acid was either cDNA or gDNA, and it came from T cells, B-cell-depleted T cells, or PBMCs.

Trimming stripped 1 base from V and 6 bases from J, with 9 bases between. CDR3 size: 13 residues. Study processing details: The assay estimated nucleated cells by amplifying reference gene primers. Assay used: immunoSEQ multiplex PCR; TCRdb lists only in-frame clones, some missing. For V, J and clone size, that table is used; D and trimming come from the DNA. The sample yields fewer than 350,000 clones, around 86% seen once. This chain uses TRBV12-3 or TRBV12-4 with TRBJ1-2; D not resolved. The sequence was obtained from a woman aged 60-70 years with active or convalescent COVID-19. Sequenced input: peripheral blood. As DNA, the CDR3 is TGTGCCAGCAGTTTAGGCCAGGTAAATGGCTACACCTTC. It codes for CASSLGQVNGYTF.